Sequencing of this TCR beta chain was carried out in a study of blood T cell repertoires in COVID-19 (dated by TCRdb to about 2020). Broadly, across the study: Samples covering the acute and convalescent phases of COVID-19 were provided by collaborators in the United States, Italy and Spain. The repertoires were released in a freely available public database intended as a resource for research on the immune response to SARS-CoV-2. Deeply sampled blood TCRbeta repertoires from subjects exposed to, actively infected with, or recovered from COVID-19 were included in the dataset. The prospective study material was composed of cDNA or gDNA derived from T cells, B-cell-depleted T cells, or PBMCs. Where available, HLA class I and class II types were obtained from metadata supplied by the sample provider rather than from assay-based typing. Samples came from the ongoing ImmuneRACE study (first 160 participants) plus 1,254 subjects from 6 global collaborators. A de-identified subject ID, COVID-19 status, age in years and sex were almost always included in the sample metadata.

The collaborating institutions used their own protocols to collect whole blood in K2EDTA tubes. Collaborator samples were shipped for TCRbeta analysis as frozen whole blood, isolated PBMCs, or DNA extracted from either sample type. As regards this clone: This clone's antigen is unknown. No base qualities exist here, and no much larger clone lies one base off it.

TCRbeta CDR3 regions were amplified from genomic DNA using the immunoSEQ Assay, a bias-controlled multiplex PCR. The study's own analysis went as follows. The number of nucleated cells in each sample was estimated by amplification of reference gene primers within the assay. Sequence reads were collapsed and filtered to measure the absolute abundance of every unique TCRbeta CDR3 rearrangement. For each sample, productive Simpson clonality was calculated by taking the square root of Simpson's diversity index across productive rearrangements. The immuneACCESS repertoire file appears here via TCRdb, limited to in-frame rearrangements. These files lack a portion of the clones; in checked studies, under half of the deficit traces to unresolved V genes, and the cause of the others is not known. V and J calls plus clone size are reproduced from that table; the DNA served to infer D and trimming. This sample is represented by fewer than 150,000 clones; roughly 86% of them were singletons. The biggest ten clones account for 8% to 11% of the sample.

Study-level results and caveats: How much clinical and demographic metadata was included differed by source and by participant, and the metadata was provided uncurated.

The CDR3 numbers 13 residues from cysteine through phenylalanine. Only the CDR3 part of the read is kept: 39 bases, read in frame from the first base. Per the germline V gene, MNHEY is the CDR1 and SVGAGI is the CDR2. Compared with germline, V lacks 7 bases and J lacks 7 bases; bases without a gene match: 9. The chain uses TRBV6-5 and TRBJ2-7; 8 bases in the middle match TRBD2. The clonotype was recovered from a man aged 50-59 years with active or convalescent COVID-19. Material for sequencing was peripheral blood. For the CDR3, the sequence is CASIDPGTREQYF. DNA sequence: TGTGCCAGCATAGATCCCGGGACTAGAGAGCAGTACTTC.